The source of this T cell receptor beta chain is a study of molecular identifiers for immune sequencing clone quantification. Overall study findings and caveats: One cell's worth of spiked Jurkat TCR RNA was reportedly detectable among one million naive cells.

Construction of naive CD8 libraries employed about 18,000 to 1,100,000 sorted cells together with 10%, 30% or 50% RNA. TCRdb re-called the PCR reads through MiXCR, storing one row per CDR3 protein. The sample has more than 450,000 distinct CDR3 sequences, about a quarter seen once. Notes on this clonotype: Antigen unknown.

CDR3 length equals 15 residues. V was trimmed by 4 bases and J by 4 bases, leaving 14 bases between them. J is TRBJ2-1 and V is TRBV12-3 or TRBV12-4; D is perhaps TRBD1 (5 bases). The TCR originated in a human donor in good health. Some libraries in this study had Jurkat cell RNA spiked in. Sequencing used naive CD8+ T cells from blood, with Jurkat cell RNA spiked in. As for subset: FACS-sorted CD8+CD4-CCR7+CD45RA+ naive T cells. In nucleotides, the CDR3 is TGTGCCAGCAGTTCCCCAGGGCCCCCTTACAATGAGCAGTTCTTC. Amino acids: CASSSPGPPYNEQFF.